This is a list of T cell receptor beta chains from one sample in a study of cytomegalovirus exposure and HLA in healthy donors. The data were produced by immunoSEQ multiplex PCR, yet TCRdb's version contains in-frame clones alone and is incomplete. The table lists under 250,000 clones, roughly 84% of them singletons. The sequencing input was PBMCs. These receptors were obtained from a boy aged 2 to 9 in good health and CMV-seronegative. Each CDR3 is given with its conserved first and last residue. The order of the fields is clone size, V gene, D gene, J gene, CDR3 DNA, CDR3 protein. D genes are given only for firm matches. Rows give clone size only sometimes, using once, few, many, or a class for an expanded clone.

abundance: .; v_gene: TRBV5-1; d_gene: TRBD1; j_gene: TRBJ2-5; CDR3nt: TGCGCCAGCAGCACCTCATTGACAGGGCGGGAGACCCAGTACTTC; CDR3aa: CASSTSLTGRETQYF
abundance: .; v_gene: TRBV19; d_gene: .; j_gene: TRBJ1-2; CDR3nt: TGTGCCAGTACTAAAAGTGACACTTTGATCCCGAATGGCTACACCTTC; CDR3aa: CASTKSDTLIPNGYTF
abundance: .; v_gene: TRBV7-8; d_gene: .; j_gene: TRBJ1-2; CDR3nt: TGTGCCAGCTCTGGCGGGAACTATGGCTACACCTTC; CDR3aa: CASSGGNYGYTF
abundance: .; v_gene: TRBV19; d_gene: .; j_gene: TRBJ1-5; CDR3nt: TGTGCCAGTAGTATAGGTTCGGGTCAGCCCCAGCATTTT; CDR3aa: CASSIGSGQPQHF
abundance: .; v_gene: TRBV6-1; d_gene: TRBD1; j_gene: TRBJ2-7; CDR3nt: TGTGCCAGCAGTGAAGCGTTGCAGGGGGCCTCCTACGAGCAGTACTTC; CDR3aa: CASSEALQGASYEQYF
abundance: .; v_gene: TRBV5-1; d_gene: TRBD2; j_gene: TRBJ2-1; CDR3nt: TGCGCCAGCAGCTTGGAACTAGCGGGGGACTACAATGAGCAGTTCTTC; CDR3aa: CASSLELAGDYNEQFF
abundance: .; v_gene: TRBV27; d_gene: TRBD1; j_gene: TRBJ2-7; CDR3nt: TGTGCCAGCAGTTTCGCCGGGACAGGGGACGAGCAGTACTTC; CDR3aa: CASSFAGTGDEQYF
abundance: .; v_gene: TRBV7-2; d_gene: .; j_gene: TRBJ2-7; CDR3nt: TGTGCCAGCAGCCTAGCCCAGGGGGGAGGCGAGCAGTACTTC; CDR3aa: CASSLAQGGGEQYF
abundance: .; v_gene: TRBV18; d_gene: .; j_gene: TRBJ2-2; CDR3nt: TGTGCCAGCTCACCTCTCGCCGGGAGTGCCACCGGGGAGCTGTTTTTT; CDR3aa: CASSPLAGSATGELFF
abundance: .; v_gene: TRBV25-1; d_gene: TRBD1; j_gene: TRBJ2-3; CDR3nt: TGTGCCAGCAGTGCGGACAGGGTCGGAGATACGCAGTATTTT; CDR3aa: CASSADRVGDTQYF
abundance: .; v_gene: TRBV19; d_gene: .; j_gene: TRBJ1-2; CDR3nt: TGTGCCAGTAGTACCTACAGGGACGGCTACACCTTC; CDR3aa: CASSTYRDGYTF
abundance: .; v_gene: TRBV2; d_gene: TRBD1; j_gene: TRBJ1-4; CDR3nt: TGTGGGCAGCGGGACAGGGGAGATGAAAAACTGTTTTTT; CDR3aa: CGQRDRGDEKLFF
abundance: once; v_gene: TRBV4-1; d_gene: TRBD1; j_gene: TRBJ2-2; CDR3nt: TGCGCCAGCAGCCAACGGACAGGGGACACCGGGGAGCTGTTTTTT; CDR3aa: CASSQRTGDTGELFF
abundance: .; v_gene: TRBV4-1; d_gene: TRBD2; j_gene: TRBJ2-7; CDR3nt: TGCGCCAGCAGCAACCCCCCTAGCGGGGCTAACGAGCAGTACTTC; CDR3aa: CASSNPPSGANEQYF
abundance: .; v_gene: TRBV2; d_gene: .; j_gene: TRBJ1-5; CDR3nt: TGTGCCAGCAGTTCATTAGGCAATCAGCCCCAGCATTTT; CDR3aa: CASSSLGNQPQHF
abundance: .; v_gene: TRBV29-1; d_gene: TRBD2; j_gene: TRBJ2-5; CDR3nt: TGCAGCGTATCGGGACTAGCGGGGGGAGAGACCCAGTACTTC; CDR3aa: CSVSGLAGGETQYF
abundance: .; v_gene: TRBV5-1; d_gene: .; j_gene: TRBJ2-7; CDR3nt: TGCGCCAGCAGCTCGGTGGCGGGGGCTTCGTACGAGCAGTACTTC; CDR3aa: CASSSVAGASYEQYF
abundance: .; v_gene: TRBV10-3; d_gene: .; j_gene: TRBJ1-4; CDR3nt: TGTGCTATCAGTTCGGAGGTGGCTAATGAAAAACTGTTTTTT; CDR3aa: CAISSEVANEKLFF
abundance: .; v_gene: TRBV19; d_gene: .; j_gene: TRBJ2-7; CDR3nt: TGTGCCAGTAGTAACCTCGGGGACTCCTACTACGAGCAGTACTTC; CDR3aa: CASSNLGDSYYEQYF
abundance: few; v_gene: TRBV5-6; d_gene: .; j_gene: TRBJ1-1; CDR3nt: TGTGCCAGCAGCTCCTTCGCCGGCGGGGACACTGAAGCTTTCTTT; CDR3aa: CASSSFAGGDTEAFF
abundance: .; v_gene: TRBV5-4; d_gene: .; j_gene: TRBJ2-1; CDR3nt: TGTGCCAGCAGCTTGGAAGGGGGGGCCGGCAATGAGCAGTTCTTC; CDR3aa: CASSLEGGAGNEQFF
abundance: .; v_gene: TRBV5-6; d_gene: .; j_gene: TRBJ2-3; CDR3nt: TGTGCCAGCAGCAGTTACGGCCGAGGAGGAGACACGCAGTATTTT; CDR3aa: CASSSYGRGGDTQYF
abundance: .; v_gene: TRBV30; d_gene: TRBD2; j_gene: TRBJ2-1; CDR3nt: TGTGCCTTGTGGGCTAGCGGGTCCTACAATGAGCAGTTCTTC; CDR3aa: CALWASGSYNEQFF
abundance: .; v_gene: TRBV2; d_gene: .; j_gene: TRBJ2-3; CDR3nt: TGTGCCAGCGGCGTCCTCCGCGACTCCTTGGACACAGATACGCAGTATTTT; CDR3aa: CASGVLRDSLDTDTQYF
abundance: .; v_gene: TRBV18; d_gene: .; j_gene: TRBJ1-2; CDR3nt: TGTGCCAGCTCACCAATCGAAGGGGAACATGGCTACACCTTC; CDR3aa: CASSPIEGEHGYTF
abundance: .; v_gene: TRBV18; d_gene: .; j_gene: TRBJ2-7; CDR3nt: TGTGCCAGCTCACCACCCACAGCCCCTGAGCAGTACTTC; CDR3aa: CASSPPTAPEQYF
abundance: .; v_gene: TRBV9; d_gene: .; j_gene: TRBJ2-3; CDR3nt: TGTGCCAGCAGCGTAGATAATAGGGAGACGCAGTATTTT; CDR3aa: CASSVDNRETQYF
abundance: .; v_gene: TRBV7-2; d_gene: TRBD1; j_gene: TRBJ1-6; CDR3nt: TGTGCCAGCAGCCAGGACAGGGACCCCTATAATTCACCCCTCCACTTT; CDR3aa: CASSQDRDPYNSPLHF
abundance: .; v_gene: TRBV7-8; d_gene: .; j_gene: TRBJ2-7; CDR3nt: TGTGCCAGCAGAGGGGCCAGCCACGAGCAGTACTTC; CDR3aa: CASRGASHEQYF
abundance: .; v_gene: TRBV19; d_gene: .; j_gene: TRBJ1-3; CDR3nt: TGTGCCAGTAGCCTCGACAGGATCACTGGAAACACCATATATTTT; CDR3aa: CASSLDRITGNTIYF
abundance: .; v_gene: TRBV7-9; d_gene: .; j_gene: TRBJ1-2; CDR3nt: TGTTCCAGCAGCTTAGTCTCGGGATCTAACTATGGCTACACCTTC; CDR3aa: CSSSLVSGSNYGYTF
abundance: .; v_gene: TRBV27; d_gene: .; j_gene: TRBJ2-7; CDR3nt: TGTGCCAGCAGTTTATCTCCGTCCTCTACGGACGAGCAGTACTTC; CDR3aa: CASSLSPSSTDEQYF
abundance: .; v_gene: TRBV19; d_gene: TRBD2; j_gene: TRBJ2-7; CDR3nt: TGTGCCAGTAGTTGGGCTGGCGGGAGCTACGAGCAGTACTTC; CDR3aa: CASSWAGGSYEQYF
abundance: .; v_gene: TRBV29-1; d_gene: TRBD1; j_gene: TRBJ2-5; CDR3nt: TGCAGCGCAAGGGACAGCTCCCTAGAGACCCAGTACTTC; CDR3aa: CSARDSSLETQYF